This T cell receptor (beta chain) was captured in a study of blood T cell repertoires in COVID-19. As processed by the authors: From reference gene primer amplification, estimates of nucleated cell counts were derived. Some clones are missing from TCRdb's copy, which holds only in-frame ones; the method was immunoSEQ multiplex PCR. V, J and clone size were drawn from that table, and D and trimming were deduced from the DNA. There are under 200,000 clones in the sample; roughly 91% occur only once, and 5% to 6.5% lies in the top ten. This CDR3 is 15 amino acids long. V was shortened by 3 bases and J by 5 bases, with 13 bases between the two germline ends. Germline CDR1 is SNHLY and CDR2 is FYNNEI.

The sequence derives from a man aged 35-49 years with active or convalescent COVID-19. The gene calls are TRBV2 and TRBJ1-4; D may be TRBD1 (5 bases). Sequencing was done on a sample of peripheral blood. For the CDR3, the DNA is TGTGCCAGCAGTGATGGAGGGGCCGGAAATGAAAAACTGTTTTTT. Translated, it gives CASSDGGAGNEKLFF.